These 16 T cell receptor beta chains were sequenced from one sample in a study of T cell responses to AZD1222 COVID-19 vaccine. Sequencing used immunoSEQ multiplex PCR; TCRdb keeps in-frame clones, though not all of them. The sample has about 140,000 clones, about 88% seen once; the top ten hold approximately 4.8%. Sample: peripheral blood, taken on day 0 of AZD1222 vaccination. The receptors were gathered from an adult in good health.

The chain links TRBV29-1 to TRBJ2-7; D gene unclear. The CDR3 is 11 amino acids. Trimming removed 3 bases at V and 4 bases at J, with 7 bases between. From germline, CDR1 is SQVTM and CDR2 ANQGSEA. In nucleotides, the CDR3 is TGCAGCGTTGAGGAGACGTACGAGCAGTACTTC. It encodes CSVEETYEQYF.

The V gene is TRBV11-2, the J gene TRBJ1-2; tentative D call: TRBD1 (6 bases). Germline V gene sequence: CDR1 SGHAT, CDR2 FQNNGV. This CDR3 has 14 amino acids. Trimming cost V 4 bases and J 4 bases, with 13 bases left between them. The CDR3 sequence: CASSSTGTLYGYTF. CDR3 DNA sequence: TGTGCCAGCAGCTCGACAGGTACCCTCTATGGCTACACCTTC.

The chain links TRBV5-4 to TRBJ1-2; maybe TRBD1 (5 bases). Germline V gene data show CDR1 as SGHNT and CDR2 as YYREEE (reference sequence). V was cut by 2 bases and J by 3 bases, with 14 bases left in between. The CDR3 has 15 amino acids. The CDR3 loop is CASSFWGRNYYGYTF. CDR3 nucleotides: TGTGCCAGCAGCTTTTGGGGCCGCAATTACTATGGCTACACCTTC. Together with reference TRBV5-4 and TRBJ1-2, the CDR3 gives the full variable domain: ETGVTQSPTHLIKTRGQQVTLRCSSQSGHNTVSWYQQALGQGPQFIFQYYREEENGRGNFPPRFSGLQFPNYSSELNVNALELDDSALYLCASSFWGRNYYGYTFGSGTRLTVV.

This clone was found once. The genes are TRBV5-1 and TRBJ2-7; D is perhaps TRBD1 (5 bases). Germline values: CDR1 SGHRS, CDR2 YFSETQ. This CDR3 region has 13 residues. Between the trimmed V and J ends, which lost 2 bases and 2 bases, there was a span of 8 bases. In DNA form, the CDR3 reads TGCGCCAGCAGCTTTTCAGGGCCCTACGAGCAGTACTTC. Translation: CASSFSGPYEQYF.

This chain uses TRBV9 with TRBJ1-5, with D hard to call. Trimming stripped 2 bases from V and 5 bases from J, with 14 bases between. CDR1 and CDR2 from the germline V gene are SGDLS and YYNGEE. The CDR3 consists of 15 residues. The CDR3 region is CASSVGGGRDQPQHF. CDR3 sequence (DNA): TGTGCCAGCAGCGTGGGCGGCGGTAGGGATCAGCCCCAGCATTTT.

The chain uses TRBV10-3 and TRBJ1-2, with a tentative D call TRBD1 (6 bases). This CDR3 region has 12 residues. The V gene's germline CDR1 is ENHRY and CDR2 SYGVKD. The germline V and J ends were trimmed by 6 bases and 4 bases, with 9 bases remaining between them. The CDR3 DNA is TGTGCCATCAGGCGACAGGCCTATGGCTACACCTTC. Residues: CAIRRQAYGYTF.

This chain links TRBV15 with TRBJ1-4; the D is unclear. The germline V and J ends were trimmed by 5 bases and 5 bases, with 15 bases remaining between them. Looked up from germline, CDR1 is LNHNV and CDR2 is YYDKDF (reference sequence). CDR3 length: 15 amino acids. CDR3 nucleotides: TGTGCCACCAGCCCACGTAGAGAAGGCAATGAAAAACTGTTTTTT. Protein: CATSPRREGNEKLFF.

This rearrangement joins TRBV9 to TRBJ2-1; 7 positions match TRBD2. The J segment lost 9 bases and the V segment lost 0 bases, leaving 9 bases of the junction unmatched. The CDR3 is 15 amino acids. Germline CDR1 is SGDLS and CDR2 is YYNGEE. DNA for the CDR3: TGTGCCAGCAGCGTAGTAGCGGGTGGCGGCGGTGAGCAGTTCTTC. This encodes CASSVVAGGGGEQFF. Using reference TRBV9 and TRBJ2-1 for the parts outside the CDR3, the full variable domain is DSGVTQTPKHLITATGQRVTLRCSPRSGDLSVYWYQQSLDQGLQFLIQYYNGEERAKGNILERFSAQQFPDLHSELNLSSLELGDSALYFCASSVVAGGGGEQFFGPGTRLTVL.

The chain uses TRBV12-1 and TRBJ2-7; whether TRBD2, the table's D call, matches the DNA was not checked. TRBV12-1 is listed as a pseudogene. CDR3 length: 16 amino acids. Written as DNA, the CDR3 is TGTGCCAGCAGCTTTAGCACTAGCGGGAGATCCTACGAGCAGTACTTC. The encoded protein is CASSFSTSGRSYEQYF.

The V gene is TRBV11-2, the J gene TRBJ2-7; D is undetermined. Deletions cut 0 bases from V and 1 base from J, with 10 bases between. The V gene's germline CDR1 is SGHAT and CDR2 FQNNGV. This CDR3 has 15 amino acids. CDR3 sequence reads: CASSLDERVSYEQYF. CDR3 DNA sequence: TGTGCCAGCAGCTTAGATGAAAGGGTTTCCTACGAGCAGTACTTC. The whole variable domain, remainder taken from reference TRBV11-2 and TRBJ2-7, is EAGVAQSPRYKIIEKRQSVAFWCNPISGHATLYWYQQILGQGPKLLIQFQNNGVVDDSQLPKDRFSAERLKGVDSTLKIQPAKLEDSAVYLCASSLDERVSYEQYFGPGTRLTVT.

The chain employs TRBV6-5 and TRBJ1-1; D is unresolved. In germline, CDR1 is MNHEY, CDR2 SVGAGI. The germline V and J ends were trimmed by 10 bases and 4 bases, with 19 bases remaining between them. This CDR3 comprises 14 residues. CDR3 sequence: CAISALQRGTEAFF. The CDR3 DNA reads TGTGCCATCTCGGCGTTACAGCGGGGCACTGAAGCTTTCTTT.

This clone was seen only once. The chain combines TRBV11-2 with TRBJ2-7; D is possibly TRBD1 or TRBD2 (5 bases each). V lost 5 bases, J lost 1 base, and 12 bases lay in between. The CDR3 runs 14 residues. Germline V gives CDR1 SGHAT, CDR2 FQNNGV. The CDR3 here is CASSARDPSYEQYF. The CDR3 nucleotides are TGTGCCAGCAGCGCCCGGGACCCTTCCTACGAGCAGTACTTC.

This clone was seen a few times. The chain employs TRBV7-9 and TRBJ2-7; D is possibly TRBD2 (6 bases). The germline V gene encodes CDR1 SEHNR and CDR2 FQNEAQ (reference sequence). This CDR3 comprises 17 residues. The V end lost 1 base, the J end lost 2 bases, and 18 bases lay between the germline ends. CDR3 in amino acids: CASSLDTLGTATYEQYF. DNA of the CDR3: TGTGCCAGCAGCTTAGATACCCTCGGGACTGCAACCTACGAGCAGTACTTC.

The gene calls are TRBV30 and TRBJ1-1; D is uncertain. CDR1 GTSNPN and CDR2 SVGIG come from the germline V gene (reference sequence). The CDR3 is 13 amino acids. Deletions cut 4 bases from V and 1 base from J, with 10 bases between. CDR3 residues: CAWKSGGNTEAFF. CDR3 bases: TGTGCCTGGAAGTCGGGAGGGAACACTGAAGCTTTCTTT. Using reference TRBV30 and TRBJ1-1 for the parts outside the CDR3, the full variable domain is SQTIHQWPATLVQPVGSPLSLECTVEGTSNPNLYWYRQAAGRGLQLLFYSVGIGQISSEVPQNLSASRPQDRQFILSSKKLLLSDSGFYLCAWKSGGNTEAFFGQGTRLTVV.

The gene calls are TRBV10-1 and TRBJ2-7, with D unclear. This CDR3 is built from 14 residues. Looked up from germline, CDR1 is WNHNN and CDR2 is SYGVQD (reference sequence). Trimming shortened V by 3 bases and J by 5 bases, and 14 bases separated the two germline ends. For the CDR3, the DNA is TGCGCCAGCAGTGACAGTATTGAGGTGAACGAGCAGTACTTC. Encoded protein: CASSDSIEVNEQYF.

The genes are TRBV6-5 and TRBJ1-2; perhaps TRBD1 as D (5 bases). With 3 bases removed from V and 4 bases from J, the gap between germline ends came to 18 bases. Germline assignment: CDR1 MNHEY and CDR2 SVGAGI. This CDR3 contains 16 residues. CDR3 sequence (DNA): TGTGCCAGCAGTTATGGGGCTAGCGGGAGGTTCTATGGCTACACCTTC. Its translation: CASSYGASGRFYGYTF.